Sequencing of this TCR beta chain was carried out in a study of T cells in localized non-small cell lung cancer. Study-wide findings and caveats: Sequencing covered just one tumor region, so heterogeneity cannot be ruled out. Adjacent lung was found to contain a median roughly 50 of the top 100 tumor clones. With higher T cell density in blood came longer overall survival. Uninvolved adjacent lung had the highest recorded T cell clonality, with tumor below it.

Profiling relied on immunoSEQ multiplex PCR, and the TCRdb table lists in-frame clones only, not all of them. The sample carries under 2,000 clones, about a quarter recorded once. Details on this clone: Its antigen is not identified.

This receptor was identified in a male donor at least 60 years old with stage II squamous cell lung carcinoma. The sample in question was lung tumor tissue, obtained before any cancer treatment.

The CDR3 DNA reads TGTGCCAGCAGCTTAGCACAGGGGGAAGAGACCCAGTACTTC. Protein: CASSLAQGEETQYF. V gene TRBV13 combines with J gene TRBJ2-5, with 8 bases identical to TRBD1. The CDR3 is 14 residues long. The V gene end was trimmed by 1 base and the J gene end by 3 bases; junction bases not matched to a gene: 1. Germline-derived CDR1 and CDR2 are PRHDT and FYEKMQ (reference sequence).